Listed here are 13 T cell receptor beta chains from one sample, sequenced in a study of tissue T cells after allogeneic stem cell transplantation. Here immunoSEQ multiplex PCR was the method, and the copy in TCRdb shows in-frame clones only, minus some. The data show approximately 45,000 clones, with roughly 92% seen just once and 3.8% held by the top ten. The material was blood, obtained before transplantation. Receptor source: a woman aged 35 to 75 who later had graft-versus-host disease after an allogeneic stem cell transplant.

This chain connects TRBV18 to TRBJ1-1; the D is unclear. This CDR3 is 15 amino acids long. Looked up from germline, CDR1 is KGHSH and CDR2 is LQKENI. Trimming cost V 0 bases and J 4 bases, with 12 bases left between them. The DNA for the CDR3 is TGTGCCAGCTCACCACCGAGGGCTTGGGGCACTGAAGCTTTCTTT. This codes for CASSPPRAWGTEAFF.

The genes are TRBV7-2 and TRBJ2-2; the D is unclear. The CDR3 consists of 15 residues. Germline CDR1 is SGHTA and CDR2 is FQGNSA. V was pared by 5 bases and J by 1 base, with 11 bases between. The CDR3 bases are TGTGCCAGCAGCCTCCTGCGTGTGAACACCGGGGAGCTGTTTTTT. It specifies CASSLLRVNTGELFF. The full variable domain, with the rest looked up from reference TRBV7-2 and TRBJ2-2, is GAGVSQSPSNKVTEKGKDVELRCDPISGHTALYWYRQSLGQGLEFLIYFQGNSAPDKSGLPSDRFSAERTGGSVSTLTIQRTQQEDSAVYLCASSLLRVNTGELFFGEGSRLTVL.

The J gene is TRBJ1-1, the V gene TRBV9; tentative D call: TRBD1 (6 bases). The V gene lost 3 bases and the J gene lost 2 bases, with 11 bases spanning the gap. The germline gives CDR1 SGDLS, CDR2 YYNGEE. CDR3 length equals 14 residues. The CDR3 sequence is CASSALQGNTEAFF. DNA for the CDR3: TGTGCCAGCAGCGCCTTACAGGGTAACACTGAAGCTTTCTTT.

The J gene is TRBJ2-6, the V gene TRBV7-3; D remains unclear. The germline V gene has CDR1 SGHTA and CDR2 FQGTGA. The V gene lost 2 bases and the J gene lost 4 bases, with 12 bases spanning the gap. The CDR3 loop spans 16 amino acids. The CDR3 loop reads CASSLGALGGANVLTF. CDR3 sequence (DNA): TGTGCCAGCAGCTTAGGCGCCCTGGGGGGGGCCAACGTCCTGACTTTC. Together with reference TRBV7-3 and TRBJ2-6, the CDR3 gives the full variable domain: GAGVSQTPSNKVTEKGKYVELRCDPISGHTALYWYRQSLGQGPEFLIYFQGTGAADDSGLPNDRFFAVRPEGSVSTLKIQRTERGDSAVYLCASSLGALGGANVLTFGAGSRLTVL.

The genes are TRBV18 and TRBJ1-1; D remains ambiguous. The ends were cut back, 0 bases at V and 3 bases at J, with 2 bases in the middle. The CDR3 sequence is 12 residues long. Germline-derived CDR1 and CDR2 are KGHSH and LQKENI. The CDR3 bases are TGTGCCAGCTCACCACCGGACACTGAAGCTTTCTTT. As protein: CASSPPDTEAFF.

This sequence joins TRBV18 and TRBJ2-5; D gene unclear. The V and J ends lost 0 bases and 5 bases respectively, with 13 bases between them. CDR1 and CDR2 from the germline V gene are KGHSH and LQKENI. The CDR3 loop spans 15 amino acids. CDR3 residues: CASSPPPEGLETQYF. The CDR3 DNA reads TGTGCCAGCTCACCACCTCCGGAAGGGTTGGAGACCCAGTACTTC. The full variable domain, completed using reference TRBV18 and TRBJ2-5, is NAGVMQNPRHLVRRRGQEARLRCSPMKGHSHVYWYRQLPEEGLKFMVYLQKENIIDESGMPKERFSAEFPKEGPSILRIQQVVRGDSAAYFCASSPPPEGLETQYFGPGTRLLVL.

The CDR3 loop reads CATASDGHYGYTF. In DNA form, the CDR3 reads TGTGCCACCGCATCGGACGGACACTATGGCTACACCTTC. The chain links TRBV24-1 to TRBJ1-2; D gene ambiguous. CDR1 and CDR2 (germline): KGHDR, SFDVKD. This CDR3 is 13 amino acids long. Trimming stripped 9 bases from V and 3 bases from J, with 13 bases between.

With regard to this clone: Other DNA sequences in the sample encode the same CDR3. The J gene is TRBJ1-1, the V gene TRBV7-2; weak D call: TRBD1 (5 bases). The CDR3 totals 13 residues. Trimming removed 3 bases from V and 2 bases from J, with 7 bases in between. Germline loops: CDR1 SGHTA, CDR2 FQGNSA. As DNA, the CDR3 is TGTGCCAGCAGCTTGGGGCGAAACACTGAAGCTTTCTTT. This translates into CASSLGRNTEAFF.

The chain has TRBV11-2 and TRBJ1-2; maybe TRBD1 (5 bases). The V gene's germline CDR1 is SGHAT and CDR2 FQNNGV. This CDR3 is 13 amino acids long. Trimming took off 5 bases at V and 5 bases at J, with 12 bases between the two ends. The CDR3 DNA sequence: TGTGCCAGCAGCCTGACAGAAATTTATGGCTACACCTTC. This sequence encodes CASSLTEIYGYTF.

This chain joins TRBV3-1 (or the pseudogene TRBV3-2) and TRBJ2-1, with 10 bases identical to TRBD2. Looked up from germline, CDR1 is LGHDT and CDR2 is YNNKEL (reference sequence). The CDR3 covers 15 residues. Unmatched junction bases numbered 10, after V lost 4 bases and J lost 10 bases. CDR3 residues: CASSLSASGSREQFF. The DNA of the CDR3 is TGTGCCAGCAGCCTGAGCGCTAGCGGGAGCAGGGAGCAGTTCTTC.

The chain is built from TRBV9 and TRBJ2-3; the match to TRBD1 covers 7 bases. Germline CDR1 SGDLS, CDR2 YYNGEE. CDR3 length: 15 amino acids. Germline trimming cut 4 bases from V and 1 base from J; bases unmatched to any gene: 6. The CDR3 DNA reads TGTGCCAGCAGCTTCGACAGGGTTGGCACAGATACGCAGTATTTT. It yields the protein CASSFDRVGTDTQYF.

This chain joins TRBV18 and TRBJ1-5; a weak D match, TRBD1 (6 bases). The CDR3 runs to 15 residues. CDR1 is KGHSH, CDR2 LQKENI, per germline. V lost 1 base and J lost 7, with 14 bases in between. The CDR3 DNA is TGTGCCAGCTCACCACTTTCGGACAGAGGACAGCCCCAGCATTTT. This gives the protein CASSPLSDRGQPQHF. Using reference TRBV18 and TRBJ1-5 for the parts outside the CDR3, the full variable domain is NAGVMQNPRHLVRRRGQEARLRCSPMKGHSHVYWYRQLPEEGLKFMVYLQKENIIDESGMPKERFSAEFPKEGPSILRIQQVVRGDSAAYFCASSPLSDRGQPQHFGDGTRLSIL.

This chain connects TRBV19 to TRBJ1-1; the D is unclear. The CDR3 has 13 residues. V was pared by 3 bases and J by 4 bases, with 9 bases between. Looked up from germline, CDR1 is LNHDA and CDR2 is SQIVND (reference sequence). This CDR3 is CASSITSSTEAFF. In DNA form, the CDR3 reads TGTGCCAGTAGTATCACGAGCTCCACTGAAGCTTTCTTT.